This is a list of T cell receptor beta chains from one sample in a study of CD8+ T cells in alopecia areata. The method was immunoSEQ multiplex PCR; TCRdb's version includes in-frame clones alone and lacks a portion of them. The sample has 170,000 or so clones, 55% to 75% seen once; the top ten hold roughly 0.91%. The sample was CD4+ T cells sorted from blood, taken at week 4, from a patient treated with tofacitinib. Receptors originate from a human donor with alopecia areata. CDR3s include the opening cysteine and the closing phenylalanine or tryptophan. Fields, in order: V gene, J gene, CDR3 length, CDR3 protein.

v_gene: TRBV7-3; j_gene: TRBJ2-7; len: 15; CDR3aa: CASSLMPGVGYEQYF
v_gene: TRBV30; j_gene: TRBJ1-2; len: 14; CDR3aa: CAWSGTLFDYGYTF
v_gene: TRBV7-6; j_gene: TRBJ2-5; len: 10; CDR3aa: CAISLATQYF
v_gene: TRBV30; j_gene: TRBJ1-5; len: 13; CDR3aa: CAWSPRGGQPQHF
v_gene: TRBV5-6; j_gene: TRBJ2-2; len: 17; CDR3aa: CASSLGLAGENTGELFF
v_gene: TRBV30; j_gene: TRBJ2-4; len: 13; CDR3aa: CAWSTGTGNIQYF
v_gene: TRBV4-2; j_gene: TRBJ1-2; len: 15; CDR3aa: CASSQEYGRDYGYTF
v_gene: TRBV6-5; j_gene: TRBJ2-5; len: 13; CDR3aa: CASSIGWAETQYF
v_gene: TRBV7-2; j_gene: TRBJ1-1; len: 11; CDR3aa: CASREDTEAFF
v_gene: TRBV5-1; j_gene: TRBJ2-2; len: 16; CDR3aa: CASSRDRAWSTGELFF
v_gene: TRBV30; j_gene: TRBJ2-1; len: 13; CDR3aa: CAWSVRTDNEQFF
v_gene: TRBV20-1; j_gene: TRBJ2-5; len: 11; CDR3aa: CSVLYQETQYF
v_gene: TRBV7-9; j_gene: TRBJ2-7; len: 15; CDR3aa: CASSPRTGGSSEQYF
v_gene: TRBV10-3; j_gene: TRBJ2-3; len: 19; CDR3aa: CAISEPQGSIAGYTDTQYF
v_gene: TRBV10-3; j_gene: TRBJ1-2; len: 17; CDR3aa: CAISESRQGSVGYGYTF
v_gene: TRBV30; j_gene: TRBJ2-1; len: 11; CDR3aa: CAWSGGAREFF
v_gene: TRBV29-1; j_gene: TRBJ2-5; len: 9; CDR3aa: CSVGETQYF
v_gene: TRBV18; j_gene: TRBJ2-6; len: 18; CDR3aa: CASSPNIPDISGANVLTF
v_gene: TRBV11-1; j_gene: TRBJ2-1; len: 15; CDR3aa: CASSWGRDLYNEQFF
v_gene: TRBV29-1; j_gene: TRBJ2-1; len: 15; CDR3aa: CSVGRGSESYNEQFF
v_gene: TRBV9; j_gene: TRBJ2-3; len: 14; CDR3aa: CASSVTGRTDTQYF
v_gene: TRBV29-1; j_gene: TRBJ1-6; len: 13; CDR3aa: CSVRTGERSPLHF
v_gene: TRBV27; j_gene: TRBJ2-1; len: 12; CDR3aa: CASSPQGHEQFF
v_gene: TRBV25-1; j_gene: TRBJ1-4; len: 11; CDR3aa: CASSGNEKLFF
v_gene: TRBV25-1; j_gene: TRBJ2-5; len: 13; CDR3aa: CASGGAGQETQYF
v_gene: TRBV5-6; j_gene: TRBJ1-5; len: 14; CDR3aa: CASSLGTGTGPQHF
v_gene: TRBV30; j_gene: TRBJ2-7; len: 14; CDR3aa: CAWSKRGAADEQYF
v_gene: TRBV5-5; j_gene: TRBJ1-4; len: 17; CDR3aa: CASSLETGGRTNEKLFF
v_gene: TRBV29-1; j_gene: TRBJ2-3; len: 17; CDR3aa: CSVGGSWQGASTDTQYF
v_gene: TRBV29-1; j_gene: TRBJ2-5; len: 13; CDR3aa: CSSCLDSWETQYF
v_gene: TRBV9; j_gene: TRBJ2-1; len: 15; CDR3aa: CASSRSGGTYNEQFF
v_gene: TRBV30; j_gene: TRBJ2-3; len: 13; CDR3aa: CAWTGTSRNTQYF
v_gene: TRBV30; j_gene: TRBJ2-2; len: 13; CDR3aa: CAWSVWGTGELFF
v_gene: TRBV4-3; j_gene: TRBJ1-2; len: 13; CDR3aa: CASSQAQHRGYTF
v_gene: TRBV6-5; j_gene: TRBJ1-6; len: 12; CDR3aa: CASSYKTGALHF
v_gene: TRBV7-2; j_gene: TRBJ2-6; len: 15; CDR3aa: CASSLEGAGANVLTF
v_gene: TRBV30; j_gene: TRBJ2-7; len: 14; CDR3aa: CAWSDGGTAYEQYF
v_gene: TRBV30; j_gene: TRBJ2-2; len: 17; CDR3aa: CAWSVRLAGSNTGELFF
v_gene: TRBV7-6; j_gene: TRBJ1-4; len: 14; CDR3aa: CASSLQGGNEKLFF
v_gene: TRBV5-1; j_gene: TRBJ2-5; len: 15; CDR3aa: CASKMAGAYQETQYF
v_gene: TRBV19; j_gene: TRBJ2-5; len: 14; CDR3aa: CASSHGLAWETQYF
v_gene: TRBV25-1; j_gene: TRBJ1-1; len: 13; CDR3aa: CASSDPERTEAFF
v_gene: TRBV20-1; j_gene: TRBJ1-1; len: 10; CDR3aa: CSAWTAEAFF
v_gene: TRBV2; j_gene: TRBJ1-2; len: 12; CDR3aa: CASSEGGPIDTF
v_gene: TRBV27; j_gene: TRBJ2-1; len: 15; CDR3aa: CASSPTSLLGNEQFF
v_gene: TRBV30; j_gene: TRBJ2-5; len: 13; CDR3aa: CAWNLQPQETQYF
v_gene: TRBV29-1; j_gene: TRBJ2-7; len: 15; CDR3aa: CSVRTGQRSSYEQYF
v_gene: TRBV30; j_gene: TRBJ1-1; len: 13; CDR3aa: CAWSARGNTEAFF
v_gene: TRBV27; j_gene: TRBJ1-6; len: 14; CDR3aa: CASSWDQGSSPLHF
v_gene: TRBV4-3; j_gene: TRBJ2-3; len: 18; CDR3aa: CASSQRSYSGVSADTQYF
v_gene: TRBV29-1; j_gene: TRBJ1-5; len: 13; CDR3aa: CSVGGAGNQPQHF
v_gene: TRBV30; j_gene: TRBJ2-2; len: 15; CDR3aa: CAWMLAGVNTGELFF
v_gene: TRBV15; j_gene: TRBJ1-2; len: 12; CDR3aa: CATSNQGSGYTF